The 30 T cell receptor beta chains below all came from one sample that was sequenced in a study of T cell changes during pregnancy in multiple sclerosis. This table comes from immunoSEQ multiplex PCR, and its TCRdb copy is limited to in-frame clones, with some not included. The table records tens of thousands of clones, approximately 90% of them present only once. The specimen comprised CD8+ T cells from peripheral blood mononuclear cells, sampled in the third trimester of pregnancy. These receptors originate from a female donor with multiple sclerosis, enrolled in a pregnancy study.

The chain links TRBV9 to TRBJ2-3, with a tentative D call TRBD2 (7 bases). Deletions cut 3 bases from V and 6 bases from J, with 17 bases between. Looked up from germline, CDR1 is SGDLS and CDR2 is YYNGEE. The CDR3 consists of 15 residues. The CDR3 nucleotides read TGTGCCAGCAGCGGAGGGGGGGCGCTCTTGGATACGCAGTATTTT. Its translation: CASSGGGALLDTQYF.

The chain's CDR3 is CASSPTGGSYGYTF. The DNA for the CDR3 is TGCGCCAGCAGCCCAACCGGGGGGTCCTATGGCTACACCTTC. The chain carries TRBV4-3 and TRBJ1-2, with D possibly TRBD1 on 5 matching bases. There are 14 residues in the CDR3. CDR1 LGHNA and CDR2 YSLEER come from the germline V gene. V gave up 4 bases and J gave up 4 bases, with 13 bases separating them.

V usage is TRBV5-5 and J usage is TRBJ2-7; D call uncertain. The CDR3 has 13 amino acids. V shed 1 base and J shed 7 bases, with 12 bases lying between them. Germline-derived CDR1 and CDR2 are SGHKS and YYEKEE (reference sequence). The CDR3: CASSLRLRWEQYF. The CDR3 DNA is TGTGCCAGCAGCTTGAGACTGCGCTGGGAGCAGTACTTC.

The chain uses TRBV25-1 and TRBJ1-1; TRBD1 matches at 8 bases. The trim removed 6 bases at V and 4 bases at J, leaving 1 base unmatched. Germline values: CDR1 MGHDK, CDR2 SYGVNS. This CDR3 is 12 amino acids long. The CDR3 nucleotides read TGTGCCAGCAGCAGGGGGCCCACTGAAGCTTTCTTT. It codes for CASSRGPTEAFF.

The rearrangement links TRBV7-9 to TRBJ2-2; 8 bases are shared with TRBD1. This CDR3 spans 16 amino acids. Germline V lookup: CDR1 SEHNR, CDR2 FQNEAQ (reference sequence). The trim removed 5 bases at V and 4 bases at J, leaving 9 bases unmatched. CDR3: CASSATGTGSTGELFF. The CDR3 DNA is TGTGCCAGCAGCGCCACCGGGACAGGAAGCACCGGGGAGCTGTTTTTT.

This sequence joins TRBV9 and TRBJ2-1; 8 bases align to TRBD2. Germline V lookup: CDR1 SGDLS, CDR2 YYNGEE. This CDR3 contains 14 residues. J was trimmed by 7 bases and V by 0 bases; bases with no gene match: 3. Here the CDR3 reads CASSVAGGGNEQFF. As DNA, the CDR3 is TGTGCCAGCAGCGTAGCCGGGGGGGGAAATGAGCAGTTCTTC.

This CDR3 reads CASSFGTGSYEQYF. CDR3 DNA sequence: TGTGCCAGCAGCTTCGGGACAGGGTCCTACGAGCAGTACTTC. This chain connects TRBV5-6 to TRBJ2-7, with 9 bases matching TRBD1. This CDR3 region has 14 residues. Germline values: CDR1 SGHDT, CDR2 YYEEEE. Losses at the gene ends were 2 bases for V and 1 base for J; bases not matched to a gene: 1.

The gene calls are TRBV19 and TRBJ1-1; D might be TRBD1 (6 bases). With 5 bases removed from V and 5 bases from J, the gap between germline ends came to 18 bases. The germline V gene has CDR1 LNHDA and CDR2 SQIVND (reference sequence). The length of the CDR3 is 15 residues. The CDR3 region is CASSYRDTWGTEAFF. CDR3 in DNA: TGTGCCAGTAGTTACAGGGACACCTGGGGGACTGAAGCTTTCTTT.

The chain couples TRBV9 to TRBJ2-2, with 9 bases fitting TRBD1. CDR3 length: 17 amino acids. CDR1 and CDR2 (germline): SGDLS, YYNGEE. The J segment lost 4 bases and the V segment lost 4 bases, leaving 11 bases of the junction unmatched. The CDR3 here is CASSPWRTGAGTGELFF. The CDR3 region has the DNA TGTGCCAGCAGCCCATGGCGGACAGGGGCCGGCACCGGGGAGCTGTTTTTT.

This clone was detected only once. The chain recombines TRBV7-6 with TRBJ2-2, with 8 bases matching TRBD1. V lost 3 bases and J lost 2; bases outside the gene matches: 2. The germline CDR1 and CDR2 sequences are SGHVS and FNYEAQ. This CDR3 is built from 15 residues. DNA for the CDR3: TGTGCCAGCAGCTTTGACAGGGGAAACACCGGGGAGCTGTTTTTT. Translating it yields CASSFDRGNTGELFF.

The V and J genes are TRBV4-3 and TRBJ2-1; tentative D call: TRBD1 (5 bases). The germline CDR1 and CDR2 sequences are LGHNA and YSLEER. This CDR3 has 15 amino acids. Trimming pared 2 bases from V and 5 bases from J, leaving 13 bases between. The CDR3 region is CASSQPLGVHNEQFF. CDR3 sequence (DNA): TGCGCCAGCAGCCAACCCCTAGGGGTCCACAATGAGCAGTTCTTC.

This clone is judged medium-sized. The V call is TRBV14, the J call TRBJ2-7; 9 bases line up with TRBD1. The germline V gene has CDR1 SGHDN and CDR2 FVKESK. After removal of 6 bases from V and 3 bases from J, the junction contained 6 bases not matched to a gene. The CDR3 length is 14 residues. CDR3 sequence reads: CASRGQGPRYEQYF. The DNA for the CDR3 is TGTGCCAGCAGGGGACAGGGCCCTCGCTACGAGCAGTACTTC.

The chain has TRBV9 and TRBJ1-2, with D unresolved. The V gene lost 3 bases and the J gene lost 8 bases, with 8 bases spanning the gap. The CDR3 covers 11 residues. Germline CDR1 SGDLS, CDR2 YYNGEE. CDR3 region: CASSDPRGYTF. The CDR3 nucleotides are TGTGCCAGCAGCGACCCCAGGGGCTACACCTTC.

The chain recombines TRBV13 with TRBJ2-7, with 7 positions matching TRBD1. CDR1 PRHDT and CDR2 FYEKMQ come from the germline V gene (reference sequence). The CDR3 consists of 14 residues. With 4 bases clipped from V and 3 bases from J, the junction kept 6 bases outside the gene matches. CDR3 nucleotides: TGTGCCAGCAGCTCCGGGACAGAGATCTACGAGCAGTACTTC. Its protein is CASSSGTEIYEQYF.

This clone showed up just once. The chain is built from TRBV13 and TRBJ2-1, with 10 bases fitting TRBD2. The CDR3 covers 15 residues. Germline-derived CDR1 and CDR2 are PRHDT and FYEKMQ (reference sequence). V trimming: 5 bases; J trimming: 5 bases; junction bases outside the gene matches: 6. The CDR3 bases are TGTGCCAGCAGCCACTCTAGCGGGGGAAACAATGAGCAGTTCTTC. Translated, it gives CASSHSSGGNNEQFF. Full variable domain (outside the CDR3, taken from reference TRBV13 and TRBJ2-1): AAGVIQSPRHLIKEKRETATLKCYPIPRHDTVYWYQQGPGQDPQFLISFYEKMQSDKGSIPDRFSAQQFSDYHSELNMSSLELGDSALYFCASSHSSGGNNEQFFGPGTRLTVL.

CDR3 sequence: CASSAGVGYGYTF. CDR3 sequence (DNA): TGTGCCAGCAGCGCAGGCGTTGGCTATGGCTACACCTTC. This chain uses TRBV7-6 with TRBJ1-2; D is ambiguous. CDR1 is SGHVS, CDR2 FNYEAQ, per germline. The CDR3 runs to 13 residues. Trimming removed 5 bases at V and 4 bases at J, with 11 bases between.

The chain is built from TRBV6-1 and TRBJ1-5, with D perhaps matching TRBD1 (6 bases). The length of the CDR3 is 15 residues. CDR1 and CDR2 (germline): MNHNS, SASEGT. The ends were cut back, 4 bases at V and 6 bases at J, with 16 bases in the middle. DNA for the CDR3: TGTGCCAGCAGTGCCGAGACAGGCCACAGTCAGCCCCAGCATTTT. This codes for CASSAETGHSQPQHF.

J is TRBJ1-5 and V is TRBV4-3, with a possible D match to TRBD1 (5 bases). The germline CDR1 and CDR2 sequences are LGHNA and YSLEER. V lost 0 bases to trimming and J lost 4 bases, with 10 bases between them. The CDR3 length is 15 residues. The chain's CDR3 is CASSQDSTDNQPQHF. In nucleotides, the CDR3 is TGCGCCAGCAGCCAAGATTCGACAGATAATCAGCCCCAGCATTTT.

DNA for the CDR3: TGTGCCAGCACAAGGGGGCCAAGCTTTGGCTACACCTTC. Protein sequence: CASTRGPSFGYTF. V is TRBV5-4 and J is TRBJ1-2, with 7 bases that match TRBD1. This CDR3 is 13 amino acids long. Germline V gives CDR1 SGHNT, CDR2 YYREEE (reference sequence). After removal of 6 bases from V and 7 bases from J, the junction contained 9 bases not matched to a gene.

This rearrangement joins TRBV6-6 to TRBJ2-7; D perhaps matches TRBD1 (5 bases). This CDR3 contains 14 residues. Germline CDR1 is MNHNY and CDR2 is SVGAGI (reference sequence). The V end lost 0 bases, the J end lost 1 base, and 7 bases lay between the germline ends. In DNA form, the CDR3 reads TGTGCCAGCAGTTACTCGACAGATTCCTACGAGCAGTACTTC. It encodes CASSYSTDSYEQYF.

The chain carries TRBV19 and TRBJ2-7, with a possible D match to TRBD1 (5 bases). Germline values: CDR1 LNHDA, CDR2 SQIVND (reference sequence). V dropped 1 base and J dropped 1 base, with 14 bases sitting between them. This CDR3 comprises 16 residues. In DNA form, the CDR3 reads TGTGCCAGTAGTATAGCCGGCAGGGCTAGATCCTACGAGCAGTACTTC. This gives the protein CASSIAGRARSYEQYF.

The chain uses TRBV29-1 and TRBJ2-3; TRBD1 aligns across 7 bases. CDR3 size: 14 residues. The trim removed 7 bases at V and 2 bases at J, leaving 9 bases unmatched. Germline CDR1 and CDR2: SQVTM and ANQGSEA. This CDR3 reads CSAEGTDNTDTQYF. The CDR3 coding sequence is TGCAGCGCCGAAGGGACAGATAACACAGATACGCAGTATTTT.

The V gene is TRBV5-6, the J gene TRBJ1-1, with 8 positions matching TRBD1. Germline loops: CDR1 SGHDT, CDR2 YYEEEE. Germline trimming cut 4 bases from V and 0 bases from J; bases unmatched to any gene: 2. CDR3 size: 14 residues. This CDR3 reads CASSPGGLNTEAFF. CDR3 nucleotide sequence: TGTGCCAGCAGCCCAGGGGGCCTGAACACTGAAGCTTTCTTT.

This chain uses TRBV2 with TRBJ2-1; 10 bases match TRBD1. The length of the CDR3 is 16 residues. The V segment lost 3 bases and the J segment 3 bases; nucleotides outside the gene matches: 5. Germline V gene lookup returns CDR1 SNHLY and CDR2 FYNNEI. The CDR3 region is CASSDPGTGVYNEQFF. The CDR3 coding sequence is TGTGCCAGCAGTGACCCTGGGACAGGGGTCTACAATGAGCAGTTCTTC.

This rearrangement joins TRBV7-2 to TRBJ2-5, with a weak D call TRBD2 (6 bases). V lost 4 bases and J 2 bases, leaving 14 bases between the germline ends. CDR1 and CDR2 (germline): SGHTA, FQGNSA. The CDR3 runs 15 residues. CDR3 region: CASSSQAGLQETQYF. In DNA form, the CDR3 reads TGTGCCAGCAGCTCCCAAGCGGGCTTGCAAGAGACCCAGTACTTC.

The V gene is TRBV30, the J gene TRBJ1-1, with D unclear. CDR3 length: 12 residues. V was shortened by 0 bases and J by 7 bases, with 9 bases between the two germline ends. Per the germline V gene, CDR1 is GTSNPN and CDR2 is SVGIG (reference sequence). CDR3 nucleotides: TGTGCCTGGAGTGTGTCCCCCAGTGAAGCTTTCTTT. Translation: CAWSVSPSEAFF.

The V gene is TRBV10-3, the J gene TRBJ2-3, with TRBD1 matching over 12 bases. The CDR3 has 18 residues. Germline V gene data show CDR1 as ENHRY and CDR2 as SYGVKD. V was pared by 6 bases and J by 3 bases, with 13 bases of the junction left unmatched. The CDR3: CAIRGTGGVPFGTDTQYF. The CDR3 coding sequence is TGTGCCATCAGGGGGACAGGGGGCGTCCCTTTTGGGACAGATACGCAGTATTTT.

The chain joins TRBV13 to TRBJ2-7; TRBD1 aligns across 8 bases. The CDR3 is made up of 15 amino acids. Trimming cost V 1 base and J 2 bases; bases outside gene matches: 4. The germline V gene has CDR1 PRHDT and CDR2 FYEKMQ (reference sequence). The chain's CDR3 is CASSLEETGAYEQYF. The DNA of the CDR3 is TGTGCCAGCAGCTTAGAGGAGACAGGGGCCTACGAGCAGTACTTC. Together with reference TRBV13 and TRBJ2-7, the CDR3 gives the full variable domain: AAGVIQSPRHLIKEKRETATLKCYPIPRHDTVYWYQQGPGQDPQFLISFYEKMQSDKGSIPDRFSAQQFSDYHSELNMSSLELGDSALYFCASSLEETGAYEQYFGPGTRLTVT.

The rearrangement joins TRBV19 to TRBJ1-2; D is undetermined. The CDR3 runs 14 residues. Germline loops: CDR1 LNHDA, CDR2 SQIVND (reference sequence). Trimming took 7 bases from V and 6 from J, leaving 18 bases between them. CDR3 bases: TGTGCCAGTACCGGTTCCATCGGGTGGGATGGCTACACCTTC. The encoded protein is CASTGSIGWDGYTF.

The V and J genes are TRBV6-5 and TRBJ2-7, with 12 nucleotides matching TRBD1. Looked up from germline, CDR1 is MNHEY and CDR2 is SVGAGI. This CDR3 has 15 residues. V lost 6 bases to trimming and J lost 4 bases; unmatched junction nucleotides: 7. The CDR3 DNA is TGTGCCAGCAGCTTGGGACAGGGGGCCAGTTACGAGCAGTACTTC. This sequence encodes CASSLGQGASYEQYF.